Below are 17 T cell receptor beta chains sequenced from a single sample in a study of a mutant IDH1 vaccine in newly diagnosed glioma. These TCRs' antigens remain unknown. Time point noted: week 35, safety follow-up. All doses held 300 ug of mutant IDH1 20-mer peptide, with topical imiquimod. Here immunoSEQ multiplex PCR was the method, and the copy in TCRdb shows in-frame clones only, minus some. The table records some 57,000 clones, roughly 84% of them present only once. The sample here was PBMCs, taken from a glioma patient whose treatment included an IDH1 peptide vaccine. Receptor source: a woman aged 18-30 years with glioma.

CDR3 nucleotides: TGCAGCGTTGAAAGTACAATCTCCTACGAGCAGTACTTC. Amino acids: CSVESTISYEQYF. The V call is TRBV29-1, the J call TRBJ2-7; the D is unclear. Trimming took 2 bases from V and 0 from J, leaving 8 bases between them. Per germline, CDR1 SQVTM and CDR2 ANQGSEA. CDR3 length equals 13 residues.

The chain combines TRBV13 with TRBJ1-3; D uncertain. CDR1 is PRHDT, CDR2 FYEKMQ, per germline (reference sequence). V shed 10 bases and J shed 0 bases, with 13 bases lying between them. The CDR3 sequence is 14 residues long. For the CDR3, the DNA is TGTGCCAACCCGGACGGTCCCTCTGGAAACACCATATATTTT. Protein product: CANPDGPSGNTIYF. Based on the CDR3 plus reference TRBV13 and TRBJ1-3, the full variable domain is AAGVIQSPRHLIKEKRETATLKCYPIPRHDTVYWYQQGPGQDPQFLISFYEKMQSDKGSIPDRFSAQQFSDYHSELNMSSLELGDSALYFCANPDGPSGNTIYFGEGSWLTVV.

V gene TRBV9 combines with J gene TRBJ1-4, with D possibly matching TRBD1 (5 bases). This CDR3 is built from 15 residues. V shed 3 bases and J shed 8 bases, with 17 bases lying between them. Germline assignment: CDR1 SGDLS and CDR2 YYNGEE. The CDR3 coding sequence is TGTGCCAGCAGCGGGGGGGGTGTAAGGGGCGAAAAACTGTTTTTT. Protein: CASSGGGVRGEKLFF.

As concerns this clone: The sample holds other DNA sequences that translate to the same CDR3. The chain joins TRBV30 to TRBJ1-5; D uncertain. The ends were cut back, 3 bases at V and 1 base at J, with 10 bases in the middle. The CDR3 is 14 amino acids. CDR1 and CDR2 from the germline V gene are GTSNPN and SVGIG (reference sequence). In DNA, the CDR3 is TGTGCCTGGAGCCCCGGAGGGAGCAATCAGCCCCAGCATTTT. Its translation: CAWSPGGSNQPQHF.

The V and J genes are TRBV2 and TRBJ2-1, with D possibly being TRBD2 (8 bases). This CDR3 comprises 17 residues. The V gene lost 8 bases and the J gene lost 0 bases, with 20 bases spanning the gap. Germline CDR1 SNHLY, CDR2 FYNNEI. CDR3 protein: CASEQGIAGSSYNEQFF. The CDR3 nucleotides read TGTGCCAGCGAACAGGGGATAGCGGGGAGCTCCTACAATGAGCAGTTCTTC.

The genes are TRBV7-9 and TRBJ2-1; TRBD1 matches at 9 bases. Unmatched junction bases numbered 7, after V lost 0 bases and J lost 4 bases. The CDR3 has 17 amino acids. From germline, CDR1 is SEHNR and CDR2 FQNEAQ (reference sequence). CDR3 nucleotide sequence: TGTGCCAGCAGCTTAGCAGCCAGGACAGGGGCTTACAATGAGCAGTTCTTC. Translation: CASSLAARTGAYNEQFF. Looking up the rest from reference TRBV7-9 and TRBJ2-1 gives the full variable domain: DTGVSQNPRHKITKRGQNVTFRCDPISEHNRLYWYRQTLGQGPEFLTYFQNEAQLEKSRLLSDRFSAERPKGSFSTLEIQRTEQGDSAMYLCASSLAARTGAYNEQFFGPGTRLTVL.

The chain recombines TRBV7-9 with TRBJ2-1, with 16 bases identical to TRBD2. The J segment lost 7 bases and the V segment lost 1 base, leaving 4 bases of the junction unmatched. This CDR3 is 17 amino acids long. CDR1 and CDR2 (germline): SEHNR, FQNEAQ (reference sequence). The CDR3 sequence: CASSLVPGLAGGNEQFF. In DNA, the CDR3 is TGTGCCAGCAGCTTAGTGCCGGGACTAGCGGGAGGGAATGAGCAGTTCTTC.

The J gene is TRBJ2-5, the V gene TRBV15, with 8 bases that match TRBD2. Germline V gene lookup returns CDR1 LNHNV and CDR2 YYDKDF (reference sequence). The CDR3 consists of 17 residues. V dropped 3 bases and J dropped 0; count of bases not matched to a gene: 9. The CDR3 loop is CATSRGAGGGHQETQYF. Here the CDR3 DNA reads TGTGCCACCAGCAGGGGCGCGGGCGGGGGGCACCAAGAGACCCAGTACTTC. The whole variable domain, remainder taken from reference TRBV15 and TRBJ2-5, is DAMVIQNPRYQVTQFGKPVTLSCSQTLNHNVMYWYQQKSSQAPKLLFHYYDKDFNNEADTPDNFQSRRPNTSFCFLDIRSPGLGDTAMYLCATSRGAGGGHQETQYFGPGTRLLVL.

This chain links TRBV5-1 with TRBJ2-7, with D perhaps TRBD2 (5 bases). Looked up from germline, CDR1 is SGHRS and CDR2 is YFSETQ. The CDR3 length is 14 residues. V was clipped by 0 bases and J by 4 bases, with 11 bases between them. CDR3 nucleotide sequence: TGCGCCAGCAGCTTGGGAGGGAACCGATACGAGCAGTACTTC. It encodes CASSLGGNRYEQYF.

The gene calls are TRBV6-4 and TRBJ2-1; 11 bases are shared with TRBD2. The V segment lost 5 bases and the J segment 5 bases; nucleotides outside the gene matches: 5. The CDR3 is 15 amino acids. CDR1 is MRHNA, CDR2 SNTAGT, per germline. The CDR3 DNA is TGTGCCAGCAGTCCACTAGCGGGGGCTAACAATGAGCAGTTCTTC. Translation gives CASSPLAGANNEQFF.

The chain recombines TRBV30 with TRBJ2-7; D is uncertain. The CDR3 totals 16 residues. Germline V lookup: CDR1 GTSNPN, CDR2 SVGIG (reference sequence). V lost 3 bases and J lost 3, with 21 bases in between. CDR3 amino acids: CAWSPIGQGLNYEQYF. DNA for the CDR3: TGTGCCTGGAGCCCAATCGGCCAAGGGCTAAACTACGAGCAGTACTTC.

The gene calls are TRBV9 and TRBJ2-2; D call uncertain. Germline V lookup: CDR1 SGDLS, CDR2 YYNGEE. V was pared by 0 bases and J by 6 bases, with 3 bases between. This CDR3 has 12 residues. CDR3 nucleotide sequence: TGTGCCAGCAGCGTAGCGGCCGGGGAGCTGTTTTTT. Its translation is CASSVAAGELFF.

The V gene is TRBV19, the J gene TRBJ1-5; perhaps TRBD1 as D (6 bases). The CDR3 runs 14 residues. V was cut by 7 bases and J by 4 bases, with 14 bases left in between. Germline-derived CDR1 and CDR2 are LNHDA and SQIVND (reference sequence). This CDR3 is CASKNPGANQPQHF. In nucleotides, the CDR3 is TGTGCCAGTAAAAACCCAGGGGCAAATCAGCCCCAGCATTTT. Full variable domain (remainder filled in from reference TRBV19 and TRBJ1-5): DGGITQSPKYLFRKEGQNVTLSCEQNLNHDAMYWYRQDPGQGLRLIYYSQIVNDFQKGDIAEGYSVSREKKESFPLTVTSAQKNPTAFYLCASKNPGANQPQHFGDGTRLSIL.

V gene TRBV20-1 combines with J gene TRBJ2-1, with D maybe TRBD2 (6 bases). Germline CDR1 DFQATT, CDR2 SNEGSKA (reference sequence). The CDR3 is 10 amino acids. CDR3 sequence: CGASGSEQFF. CDR3 DNA: TGCGGGGCGTCCGGGAGTGAGCAGTTCTTC.

The DNA of the CDR3 is TGTGCCAGCAGCTTGAGACCAGCGGGGGGATCCACAGATACGCAGTATTTT. It is translated as CASSLRPAGGSTDTQYF. V is TRBV7-3 and J is TRBJ2-3; TRBD2 matches 9 bases. The J segment lost 2 bases and the V segment lost 3 bases, leaving 9 bases of the junction unmatched. The CDR3 loop spans 17 amino acids. Per the germline V gene, CDR1 is SGHTA and CDR2 is FQGTGA.

The chain couples TRBV6-5 to TRBJ1-1; D gene ambiguous. The CDR3 extends over 13 amino acids. Trimming stripped 4 bases from V and 2 bases from J, with 8 bases between. Germline V gene lookup returns CDR1 MNHEY and CDR2 SVGAGI. The chain's CDR3 is CASSLAGNTEAFF. CDR3 nucleotides: TGTGCCAGCAGTTTGGCAGGAAACACTGAAGCTTTCTTT.

This chain joins TRBV29-1 and TRBJ2-3; no clear D. Germline V gene data show CDR1 as SQVTM and CDR2 as ANQGSEA. The CDR3 contains 13 residues. V was shortened by 4 bases and J by 2 bases, with 10 bases between the two germline ends. The CDR3 DNA sequence: TGCAGCGTTGGAGGCGCATCCACAGATACGCAGTATTTT. It codes for CSVGGASTDTQYF.